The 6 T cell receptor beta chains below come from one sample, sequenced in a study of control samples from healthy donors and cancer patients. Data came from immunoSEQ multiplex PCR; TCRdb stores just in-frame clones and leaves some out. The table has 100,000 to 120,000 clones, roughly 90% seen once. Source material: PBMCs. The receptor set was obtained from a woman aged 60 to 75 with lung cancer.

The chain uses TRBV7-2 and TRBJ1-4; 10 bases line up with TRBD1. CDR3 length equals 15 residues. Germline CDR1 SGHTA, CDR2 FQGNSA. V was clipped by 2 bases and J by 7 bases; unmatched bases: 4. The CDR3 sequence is CASSLWTGGGEKLFF. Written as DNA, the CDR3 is TGTGCCAGCAGCTTATGGACAGGGGGAGGTGAAAAACTGTTTTTT.

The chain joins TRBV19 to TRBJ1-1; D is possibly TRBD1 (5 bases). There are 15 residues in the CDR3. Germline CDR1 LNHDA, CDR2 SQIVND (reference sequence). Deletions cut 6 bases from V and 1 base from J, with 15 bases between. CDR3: CASRTTAAGNTEAFF. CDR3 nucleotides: TGTGCCAGTAGGACGACAGCTGCTGGGAACACTGAAGCTTTCTTT.

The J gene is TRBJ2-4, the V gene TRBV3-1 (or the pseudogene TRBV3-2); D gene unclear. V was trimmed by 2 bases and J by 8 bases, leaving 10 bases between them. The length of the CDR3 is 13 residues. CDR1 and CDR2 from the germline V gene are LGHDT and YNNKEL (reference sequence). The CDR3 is CASSQMGQDIQYF. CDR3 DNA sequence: TGTGCCAGCAGCCAAATGGGCCAGGACATTCAGTACTTC.

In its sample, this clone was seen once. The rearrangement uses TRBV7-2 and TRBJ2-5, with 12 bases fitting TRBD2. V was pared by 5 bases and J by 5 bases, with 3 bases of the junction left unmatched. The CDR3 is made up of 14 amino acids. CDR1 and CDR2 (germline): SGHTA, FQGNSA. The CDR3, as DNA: TGTGCCAGCAGCCCGGGGACTAGCGGGGAGACCCAGTACTTC. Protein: CASSPGTSGETQYF.

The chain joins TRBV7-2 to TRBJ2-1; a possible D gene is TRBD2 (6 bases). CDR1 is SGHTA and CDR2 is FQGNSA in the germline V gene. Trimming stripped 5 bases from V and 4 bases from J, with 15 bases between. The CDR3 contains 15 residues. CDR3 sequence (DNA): TGTGCCAGCAGCCCAAGTAGCGGCCAGTACAATGAGCAGTTCTTC. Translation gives CASSPSSGQYNEQFF.

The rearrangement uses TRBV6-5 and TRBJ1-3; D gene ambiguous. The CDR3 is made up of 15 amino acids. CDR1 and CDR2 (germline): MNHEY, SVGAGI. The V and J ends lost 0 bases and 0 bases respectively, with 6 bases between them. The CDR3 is CASSYSASSGNTIYF. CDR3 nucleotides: TGTGCCAGCAGTTACTCGGCATCCTCTGGAAACACCATATATTTT.